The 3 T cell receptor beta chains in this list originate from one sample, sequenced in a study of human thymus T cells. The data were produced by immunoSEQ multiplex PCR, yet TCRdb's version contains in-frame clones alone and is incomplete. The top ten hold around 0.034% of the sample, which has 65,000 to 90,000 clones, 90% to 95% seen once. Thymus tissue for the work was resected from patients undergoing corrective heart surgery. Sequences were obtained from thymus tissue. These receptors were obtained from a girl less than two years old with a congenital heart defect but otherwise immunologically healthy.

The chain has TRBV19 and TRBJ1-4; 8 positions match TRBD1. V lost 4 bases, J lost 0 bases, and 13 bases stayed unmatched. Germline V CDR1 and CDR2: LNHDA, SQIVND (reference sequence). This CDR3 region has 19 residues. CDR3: CASSTRTGRYRATNEKLFF. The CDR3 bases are TGTGCCAGTAGTACCCGGACAGGGAGATACCGTGCAACTAATGAAAAACTGTTTTTT.

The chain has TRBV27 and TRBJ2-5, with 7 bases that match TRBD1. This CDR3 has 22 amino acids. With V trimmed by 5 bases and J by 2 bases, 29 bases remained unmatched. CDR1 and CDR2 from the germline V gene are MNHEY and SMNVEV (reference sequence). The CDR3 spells CASSPTPRGQAKTSLGQETQYF. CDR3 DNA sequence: TGTGCCAGCAGTCCGACCCCCCGCGGACAGGCAAAAACCTCTCTGGGACAAGAGACCCAGTACTTC.

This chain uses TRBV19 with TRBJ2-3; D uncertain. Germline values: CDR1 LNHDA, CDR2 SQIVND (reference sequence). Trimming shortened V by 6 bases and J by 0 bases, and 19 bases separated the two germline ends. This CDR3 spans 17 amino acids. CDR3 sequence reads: CASSKFGGGCSTDTQYF. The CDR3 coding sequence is TGTGCCAGTAGCAAATTCGGTGGCGGATGTAGCACAGATACGCAGTATTTT.